The T cell receptor (beta chain) described here comes from a study of cytomegalovirus exposure and HLA in healthy donors. Trimming cost V 2 bases and J 5 bases; bases outside gene matches: 8. CDR1 is ENHRY and CDR2 is SYGVKD in the germline V gene. The CDR3 covers 16 residues. Both 60 Vbeta primers and 13 Jbeta primers went into the PCR. Only in-frame clones appear in the TCRdb table, and some are missing; sequencing was by immunoSEQ multiplex PCR. The table lists over 200,000 clones, more than 65% of them singletons. This TCR was recovered from a woman in her 30s in good health and CMV-seronegative. V is TRBV10-3 and J is TRBJ2-3; 9 bases agree with TRBD2. Sequenced input: PBMCs. The CDR3 is CAISETSGAGGDTQYF. CDR3 coding DNA: TGTGCCATCAGTGAGACTAGCGGAGCGGGGGGAGATACGCAGTATTTT.